The source of this T cell receptor (beta chain) is a study of PD-1 blockade in classical Hodgkin lymphoma. On the study more broadly: Patients were given intravenous nivolumab, 3 mg/kg, every 2 weeks.

Sequencing was performed with immunoSEQ multiplex PCR; in TCRdb, only in-frame clones are kept and a portion is missing. Of around 58,000 clones listed, roughly 90% are singletons. As to this clone: What it recognizes is unknown.

The length of the CDR3 is 15 residues. Germline lookup yields CDR1 SGHVS and CDR2 FNYEAQ. Trimming at V came to 5 bases and at J to 9 bases, leaving 15 bases not matched to a gene. Study-wide points: Those achieving complete response showed baseline diversity like newly diagnosed patients. What caused the repertoire differences, perhaps disease activity or prior therapy, remains undefined. Before treatment, TCR diversity in newly diagnosed patients was reportedly lower than in healthy donors.

Every patient had relapsed following autologous stem cell transplantation, and cohorts differed in brentuximab vedotin exposure. The clonotype was recovered from a human donor with classical Hodgkin lymphoma. The sequenced sample was peripheral blood mononuclear cells (PBMCs), obtained at baseline. The chain uses TRBV7-6 and TRBJ2-7, with TRBD1 matching over 8 bases. CDR3 sequence: CASSPWAGGNDGQYF. In DNA, the CDR3 is TGTGCCAGCAGCCCTTGGGCAGGGGGCAACGATGGGCAGTACTTC.